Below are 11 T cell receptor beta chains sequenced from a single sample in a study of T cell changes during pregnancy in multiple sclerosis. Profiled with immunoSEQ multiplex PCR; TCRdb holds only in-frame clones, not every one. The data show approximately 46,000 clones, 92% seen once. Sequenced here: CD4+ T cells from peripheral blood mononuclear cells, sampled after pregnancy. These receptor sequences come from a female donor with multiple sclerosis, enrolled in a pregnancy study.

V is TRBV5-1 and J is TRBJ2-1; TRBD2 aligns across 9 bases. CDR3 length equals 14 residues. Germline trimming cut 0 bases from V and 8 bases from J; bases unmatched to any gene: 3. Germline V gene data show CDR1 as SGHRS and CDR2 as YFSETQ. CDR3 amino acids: CASSLVIAGDEQFF. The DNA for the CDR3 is TGCGCCAGCAGCTTGGTAATAGCGGGGGATGAGCAGTTCTTC.

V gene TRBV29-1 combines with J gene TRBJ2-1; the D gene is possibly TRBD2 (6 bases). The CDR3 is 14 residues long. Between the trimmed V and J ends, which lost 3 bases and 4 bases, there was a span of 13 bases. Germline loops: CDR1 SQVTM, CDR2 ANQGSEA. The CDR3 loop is CSVDFSGLYNEQFF. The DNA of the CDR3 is TGCAGCGTTGATTTTAGCGGACTTTACAATGAGCAGTTCTTC.

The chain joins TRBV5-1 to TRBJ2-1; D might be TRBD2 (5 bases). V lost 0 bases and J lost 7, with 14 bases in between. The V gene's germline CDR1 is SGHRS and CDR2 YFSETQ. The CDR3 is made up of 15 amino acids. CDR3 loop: CASSLAPGSENEQFF. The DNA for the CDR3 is TGCGCCAGCAGCTTGGCGCCGGGGAGTGAGAATGAGCAGTTCTTC.

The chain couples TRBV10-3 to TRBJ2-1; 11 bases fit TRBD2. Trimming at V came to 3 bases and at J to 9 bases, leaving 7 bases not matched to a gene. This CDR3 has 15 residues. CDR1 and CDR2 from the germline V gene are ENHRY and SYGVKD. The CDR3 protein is CAISDIGTSGGEQFF. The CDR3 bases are TGTGCCATCAGTGACATCGGGACTAGCGGTGGTGAGCAGTTCTTC.

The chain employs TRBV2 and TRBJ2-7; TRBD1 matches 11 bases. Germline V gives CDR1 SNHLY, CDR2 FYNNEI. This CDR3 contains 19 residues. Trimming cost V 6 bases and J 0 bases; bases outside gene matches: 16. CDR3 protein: CASRAEGQGARPSSYEQYF. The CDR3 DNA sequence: TGTGCCAGCAGAGCAGAAGGACAGGGGGCTCGACCAAGCTCCTACGAGCAGTACTTC.

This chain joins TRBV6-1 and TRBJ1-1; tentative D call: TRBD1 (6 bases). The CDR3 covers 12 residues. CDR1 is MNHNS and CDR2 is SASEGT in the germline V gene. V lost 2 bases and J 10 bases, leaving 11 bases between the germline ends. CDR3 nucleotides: TGTGCCAGCAGTGAAAACAGGGTGGTAGCTTTCTTT. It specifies CASSENRVVAFF.

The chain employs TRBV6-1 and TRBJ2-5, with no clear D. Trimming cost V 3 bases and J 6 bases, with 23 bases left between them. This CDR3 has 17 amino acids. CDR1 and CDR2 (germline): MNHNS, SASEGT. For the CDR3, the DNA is TGTGCCAGCAGTGAGTTAGGCGTACAAGGAGTCAAGAAGACCCAGTACTTC. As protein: CASSELGVQGVKKTQYF.

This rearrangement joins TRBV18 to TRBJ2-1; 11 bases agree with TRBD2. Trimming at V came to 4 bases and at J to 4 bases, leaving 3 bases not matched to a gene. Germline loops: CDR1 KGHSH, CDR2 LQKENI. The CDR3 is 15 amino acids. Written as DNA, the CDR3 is TGTGCCAGCTCACGGCCTAGCGGGAGGTACAATGAGCAGTTCTTC. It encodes CASSRPSGRYNEQFF.

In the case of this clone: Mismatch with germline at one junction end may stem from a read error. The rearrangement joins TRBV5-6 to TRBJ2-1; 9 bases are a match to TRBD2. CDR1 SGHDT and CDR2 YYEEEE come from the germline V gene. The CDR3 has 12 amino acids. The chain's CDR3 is CASSWRLAEFLF. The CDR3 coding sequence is TGTGCCAGCAGCTGGAGACTAGCGGAGTTCCTCTTC.

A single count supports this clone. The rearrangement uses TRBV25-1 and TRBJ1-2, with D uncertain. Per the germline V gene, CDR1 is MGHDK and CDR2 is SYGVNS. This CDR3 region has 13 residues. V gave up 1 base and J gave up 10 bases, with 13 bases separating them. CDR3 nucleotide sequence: TGTGCCAGCAGTGAATCCGGGCCGGGATCCTACACCTTC. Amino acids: CASSESGPGSYTF.

DNA of the CDR3: TGCAGCGTTGCGGGACAGGGAGGATACGAGCAGTACTTC. This gives the protein CSVAGQGGYEQYF. The chain employs TRBV29-1 and TRBJ2-7; 9 nucleotides match TRBD1. Germline V gene data show CDR1 as SQVTM and CDR2 as ANQGSEA. V was clipped by 4 bases and J by 4 bases; unmatched bases: 5. CDR3 length equals 13 residues.